These 10 T cell receptor beta chains were sequenced from one sample in a study of T cell changes during pregnancy in multiple sclerosis. Repertoires were generated with immunoSEQ multiplex PCR, while TCRdb's copy carries only in-frame clones and drops some. The sample has around 34,000 clones; around nine tenths are singletons. Sample: CD8+ T cells from peripheral blood mononuclear cells, taken before pregnancy. The receptors were sampled from a female donor with multiple sclerosis, enrolled in a pregnancy study.

The genes are TRBV19 and TRBJ2-1, with D perhaps matching TRBD2 (7 bases). V was trimmed by 7 bases and J by 5 bases, leaving 15 bases between them. Germline CDR1 is LNHDA and CDR2 is SQIVND (reference sequence). The CDR3 sequence is 14 residues long. The CDR3 sequence: CASTNGGLNNEQFF. For the CDR3, the DNA is TGTGCCAGTACGAACGGGGGGCTGAACAATGAGCAGTTCTTC.

The chain's CDR3 is CASQSGGAWGYTF. The CDR3 DNA sequence: TGTGCCAGCCAGTCCGGAGGAGCTTGGGGCTACACCTTC. The rearrangement joins TRBV2 to TRBJ1-2; the D is unclear. The length of the CDR3 is 13 residues. The germline CDR1 and CDR2 sequences are SNHLY and FYNNEI. V lost 8 bases and J 8 bases, leaving 18 bases between the germline ends.

The DNA of the CDR3 is TGCGCCAGCAGTGAGACCCCCAGGGACATGAACACTGAAGCTTTCTTT. Residues: CASSETPRDMNTEAFF. The V gene is TRBV10-1, the J gene TRBJ1-1; maybe TRBD1 (6 bases). Trimming shortened V by 2 bases and J by 0 bases, and 13 bases separated the two germline ends. CDR3 length equals 16 residues. The germline CDR1 and CDR2 sequences are WNHNN and SYGVQD (reference sequence).

This clone appeared once. The chain is built from TRBV27 and TRBJ1-4; 8 bases fit TRBD1. Germline loops: CDR1 MNHEY, CDR2 SMNVEV (reference sequence). V was pared by 6 bases and J by 2 bases, with 5 bases of the junction left unmatched. The CDR3 is 15 residues long. The CDR3 DNA reads TGTGCCAGCAGGGACAGGGTGGCTACTAATGAAAAACTGTTTTTT. Protein product: CASRDRVATNEKLFF.

This clone was counted a single time. V and J are TRBV6-6 and TRBJ1-4, with 7 bases that match TRBD1. This CDR3 has 15 amino acids. V trimming: 6 bases; J trimming: 0 bases; junction bases outside the gene matches: 4. In germline, CDR1 is MNHNY, CDR2 SVGAGI (reference sequence). The CDR3 sequence is CASSRDSTTNEKLFF. The CDR3 DNA reads TGTGCCAGCAGCCGGGACAGCACAACTAATGAAAAACTGTTTTTT.

The chain carries TRBV9 and TRBJ2-7; 9 bases align to TRBD2. CDR3 length equals 14 residues. From germline, CDR1 is SGDLS and CDR2 YYNGEE. The trim removed 4 bases at V and 2 bases at J, leaving 4 bases unmatched. As DNA, the CDR3 is TGTGCCAGCAGCCCCTTAGCGGGGGCCTACGAGCAGTACTTC. It specifies CASSPLAGAYEQYF.

The chain combines TRBV7-8 with TRBJ2-2; TRBD1 agrees at 8 bases. Trimming took 11 bases from V and 2 from J; bases not matched to a gene: 4. Germline CDR1 is SGHVS and CDR2 is FQNEAQ. The CDR3 has 13 amino acids. CDR3 in amino acids: CAETGANTGELFF. CDR3 in DNA: TGTGCCGAGACAGGGGCCAACACCGGGGAGCTGTTTTTT.

The rearrangement joins TRBV7-2 to TRBJ1-2, with 7 bases matching TRBD1. Germline values: CDR1 SGHTA, CDR2 FQGNSA. This CDR3 is built from 15 residues. V lost 1 base and J lost 5; bases outside the gene matches: 7. For the CDR3, the DNA is TGTGCCAGCAGCTTAGGGCAGGGGGGATATTATGGCTACACCTTC. This sequence encodes CASSLGQGGYYGYTF.

CDR3 coding DNA: TGTGCCACCAGCAGAGGACAGGGGACCCAGCCCCAGCATTTT. Protein sequence: CATSRGQGTQPQHF. The chain has TRBV15 and TRBJ1-5; 8 nucleotides match TRBD1. CDR3 size: 14 residues. Germline V gives CDR1 LNHNV, CDR2 YYDKDF (reference sequence). J lost 7 bases, V lost 1 base, and 3 bases had no gene match.

V gene TRBV2 combines with J gene TRBJ1-2; D is uncertain. Trimming pared 0 bases from V and 4 bases from J, leaving 12 bases between. The length of the CDR3 is 15 residues. The germline V gene has CDR1 SNHLY and CDR2 FYNNEI. This chain's CDR3 is CASSEAPGGIYGYTF. DNA of the CDR3: TGTGCCAGCAGTGAAGCCCCGGGAGGGATCTATGGCTACACCTTC.